This T cell receptor beta chain was retrieved from a study of blood T cell repertoires in COVID-19. The wider study: From T cells, B-cell-depleted T cells, or PBMCs came the material, which was cDNA or gDNA.

The CDR3 loop spans 14 amino acids. CDR1 LNHDA and CDR2 SQIVND come from the germline V gene (reference sequence). Trimming removed 6 bases from V and 8 bases from J, with 19 bases in between. TCRdb keeps only in-frame clones here, not all; method: immunoSEQ multiplex PCR. The sample gives about 100,000 clones, roughly 80% of which show up once; roughly 29% is in the top ten. V is TRBV19 and J is TRBJ1-2, with a weak D call TRBD1 (5 bases). Sequencing input: peripheral blood. The receptor was isolated from a man aged 65 to 79 with active or convalescent COVID-19. The CDR3 region has the DNA TGTGCCAGTAGCGCTATGCGGGGACTGAGAGGCTACACCTTC. Translating it yields CASSAMRGLRGYTF.